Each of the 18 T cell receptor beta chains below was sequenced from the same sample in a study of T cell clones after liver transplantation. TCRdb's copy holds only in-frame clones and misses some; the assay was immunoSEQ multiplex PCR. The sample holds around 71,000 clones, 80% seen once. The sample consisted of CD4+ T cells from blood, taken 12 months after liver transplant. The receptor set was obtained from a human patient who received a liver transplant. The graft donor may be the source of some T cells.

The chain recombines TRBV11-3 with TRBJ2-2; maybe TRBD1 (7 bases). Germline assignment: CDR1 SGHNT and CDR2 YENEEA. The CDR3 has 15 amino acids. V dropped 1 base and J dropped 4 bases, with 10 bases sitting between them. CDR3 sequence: CASSLGRGVTGELFF. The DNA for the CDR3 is TGTGCCAGCAGCTTAGGCAGGGGGGTCACCGGGGAGCTGTTTTTT.

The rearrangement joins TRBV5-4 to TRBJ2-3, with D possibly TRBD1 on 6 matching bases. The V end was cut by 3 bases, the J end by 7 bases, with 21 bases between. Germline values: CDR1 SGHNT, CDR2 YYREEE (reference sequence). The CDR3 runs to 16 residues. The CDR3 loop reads CASSSGRGGTFYTQYF. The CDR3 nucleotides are TGTGCCAGCAGCTCGGGACGGGGTGGGACATTCTATACGCAGTATTTT.

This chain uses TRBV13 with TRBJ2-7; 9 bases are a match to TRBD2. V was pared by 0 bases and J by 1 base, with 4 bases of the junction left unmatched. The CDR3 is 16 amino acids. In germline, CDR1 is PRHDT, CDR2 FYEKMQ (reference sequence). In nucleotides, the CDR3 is TGTGCCAGCAGCTTAGGTAGCGGGAGAGATTCCTACGAGCAGTACTTC. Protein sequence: CASSLGSGRDSYEQYF.

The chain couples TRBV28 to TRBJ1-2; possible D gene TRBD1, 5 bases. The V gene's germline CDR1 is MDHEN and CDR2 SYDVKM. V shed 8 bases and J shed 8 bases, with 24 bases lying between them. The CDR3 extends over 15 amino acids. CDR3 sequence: CASCRGGRQGWGYTF. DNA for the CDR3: TGTGCCAGCTGTCGGGGAGGGCGTCAGGGTTGGGGCTACACCTTC.

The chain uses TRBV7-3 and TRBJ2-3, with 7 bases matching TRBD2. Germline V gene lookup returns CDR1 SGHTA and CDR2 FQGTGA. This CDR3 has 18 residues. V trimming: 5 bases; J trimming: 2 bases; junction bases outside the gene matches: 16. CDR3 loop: CASSITHGGGLVTDTQYF. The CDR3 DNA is TGTGCCAGCAGCATCACCCATGGGGGGGGGTTGGTCACAGATACGCAGTATTTT.

DNA for the CDR3: TGCGCCAGCAGCTGGGGCTCGGGACGGAGCAGCACAGATACGCAGTATTTT. Translating it yields CASSWGSGRSSTDTQYF. V usage is TRBV5-1 and J usage is TRBJ2-3; D is possibly TRBD1 or TRBD2 (5 bases each). V dropped 3 bases and J dropped 0 bases, with 17 bases sitting between them. Germline-derived CDR1 and CDR2 are SGHRS and YFSETQ. The CDR3 is 17 amino acids.

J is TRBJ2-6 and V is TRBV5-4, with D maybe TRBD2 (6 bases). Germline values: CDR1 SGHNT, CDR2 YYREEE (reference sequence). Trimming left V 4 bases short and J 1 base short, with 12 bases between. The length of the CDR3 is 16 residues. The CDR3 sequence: CASSKDGGSGANVLTF. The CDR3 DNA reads TGTGCCAGCAGCAAGGACGGAGGGTCTGGGGCCAACGTCCTGACTTTC.

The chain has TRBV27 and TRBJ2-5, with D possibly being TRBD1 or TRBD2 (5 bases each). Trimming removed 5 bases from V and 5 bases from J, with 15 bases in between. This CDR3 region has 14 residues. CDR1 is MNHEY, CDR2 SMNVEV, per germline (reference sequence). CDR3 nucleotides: TGTGCCAGCAGTGGGGACGCCAGGTGGGAGACCCAGTACTTC. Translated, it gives CASSGDARWETQYF.

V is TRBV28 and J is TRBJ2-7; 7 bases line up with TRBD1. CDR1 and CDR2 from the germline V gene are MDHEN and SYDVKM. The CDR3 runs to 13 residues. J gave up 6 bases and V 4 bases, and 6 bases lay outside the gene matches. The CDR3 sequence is CASSSGTELEQYF. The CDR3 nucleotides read TGTGCCAGCAGTTCCGGGACAGAACTCGAGCAGTACTTC.

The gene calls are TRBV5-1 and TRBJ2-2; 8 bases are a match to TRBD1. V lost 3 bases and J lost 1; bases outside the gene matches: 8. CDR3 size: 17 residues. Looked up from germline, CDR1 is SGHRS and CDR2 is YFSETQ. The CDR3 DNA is TGCGCCAGCAGCTCGCAGGCCGGGACAGGGAACACCGGGGAGCTGTTTTTT. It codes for CASSSQAGTGNTGELFF.

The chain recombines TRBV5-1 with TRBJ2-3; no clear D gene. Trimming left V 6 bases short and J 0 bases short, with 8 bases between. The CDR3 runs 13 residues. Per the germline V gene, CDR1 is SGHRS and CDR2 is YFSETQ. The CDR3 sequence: CASKDVSTDTQYF. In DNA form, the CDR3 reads TGCGCCAGCAAGGACGTTAGCACAGATACGCAGTATTTT.

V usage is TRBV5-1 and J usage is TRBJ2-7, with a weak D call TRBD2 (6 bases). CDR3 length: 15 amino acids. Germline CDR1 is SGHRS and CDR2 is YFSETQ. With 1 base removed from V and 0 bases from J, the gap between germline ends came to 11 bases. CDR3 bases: TGCGCCAGCAGCTTGACCCTAGCGTACTCCTACGAGCAGTACTTC. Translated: CASSLTLAYSYEQYF.

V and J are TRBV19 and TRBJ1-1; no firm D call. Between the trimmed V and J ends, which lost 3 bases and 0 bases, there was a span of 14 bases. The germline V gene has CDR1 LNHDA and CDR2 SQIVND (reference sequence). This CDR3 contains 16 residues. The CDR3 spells CASSIGSGILNTEAFF. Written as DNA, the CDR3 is TGTGCCAGTAGTATTGGTTCGGGGATCCTGAACACTGAAGCTTTCTTT.

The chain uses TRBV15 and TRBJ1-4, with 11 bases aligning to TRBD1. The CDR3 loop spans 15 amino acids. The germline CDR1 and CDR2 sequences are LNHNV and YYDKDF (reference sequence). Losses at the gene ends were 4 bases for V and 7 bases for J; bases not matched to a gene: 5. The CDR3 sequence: CATSIGQGATEKLFF. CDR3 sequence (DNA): TGTGCCACCAGCATCGGACAGGGGGCGACTGAAAAACTGTTTTTT.

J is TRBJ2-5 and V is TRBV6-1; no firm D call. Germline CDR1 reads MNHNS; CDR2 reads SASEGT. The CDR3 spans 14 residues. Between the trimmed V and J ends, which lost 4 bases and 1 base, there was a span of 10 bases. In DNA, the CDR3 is TGTGCCAGCAGTGCCTGGACCCGCCAAGAGACCCAGTACTTC. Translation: CASSAWTRQETQYF.

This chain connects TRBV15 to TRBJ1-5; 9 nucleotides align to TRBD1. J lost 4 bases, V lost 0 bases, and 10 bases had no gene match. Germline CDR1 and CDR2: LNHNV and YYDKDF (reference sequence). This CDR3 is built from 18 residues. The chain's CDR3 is CATSRDHGTGSWNQPQHF. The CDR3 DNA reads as TGTGCCACCAGCAGAGATCACGGGACAGGGTCTTGGAATCAGCCCCAGCATTTT.

CDR3 protein: CASIRGREQYF. The CDR3 DNA is TGTGCCAGCATCCGGGGGCGTGAGCAGTACTTC. The chain uses TRBV7-8 and TRBJ2-7; D is possibly TRBD1 or TRBD2 (6 bases each). The CDR3 length is 11 residues. V lost 7 bases and J lost 7, with 11 bases in between. Germline V CDR1 and CDR2: SGHVS, FQNEAQ. Full variable domain (missing parts from reference TRBV7-8 and TRBJ2-7): GAGVSQSPRYKVAKRGQDVALRCDPISGHVSLFWYQQALGQGPEFLTYFQNEAQLDKSGLPSDRFFAERPEGSVSTLKIQRTQQEDSAVYLCASIRGREQYFGPGTRLTVT.

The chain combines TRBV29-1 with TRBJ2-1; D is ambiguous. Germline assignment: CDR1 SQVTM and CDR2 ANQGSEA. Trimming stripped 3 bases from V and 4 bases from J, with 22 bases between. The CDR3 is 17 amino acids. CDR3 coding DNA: TGCAGCGTTGACCCCCCCGCCTCGCCCTTCCTTTACAATGAGCAGTTCTTC. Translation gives CSVDPPASPFLYNEQFF.